The T cell receptor (beta chain) under discussion was sequenced for a study of T cell repertoires in cytomegalovirus infection. Overall study: In the study, CMV epitopes included recently identified HLA-C-restricted and well-studied HLA-B-restricted ones. Matching HLA type, along with CMV infection, was indicated by public TCR beta signatures.

General observations from the study: The response measured ex vivo was dominated by TCR beta clonotypes (HLA-C-restricted and CMV-specific).

Germline CDR1 reads MNHEY; CDR2 reads SVGAGI. V lost 0 bases to trimming and J lost 1 base, with 12 bases between them. This CDR3 has 16 amino acids. MiXCR, applied by TCRdb to the reads, yields one record per CDR3 protein. Of approximately 1,000,000 distinct CDR3 sequences listed, 31% are singletons. Note on this clonotype: Its antigen is not identified.

The sample consisted of cultured CD8+ T cells from PBMCs, taken from culture after CMV antigen stimulation. This TCR derives from a human donor in good health (CMV status not recorded). Some clones in this sample may be carry-over from other donors' samples. V is TRBV6-5 and J is TRBJ1-1, with TRBD1 as a possible D gene (6 bases). CDR3 DNA: TGTGCCAGCAGTTACTCGATTCAGGGGCCGAACACTGAAGCTTTCTTT. Amino acid sequence: CASSYSIQGPNTEAFF.